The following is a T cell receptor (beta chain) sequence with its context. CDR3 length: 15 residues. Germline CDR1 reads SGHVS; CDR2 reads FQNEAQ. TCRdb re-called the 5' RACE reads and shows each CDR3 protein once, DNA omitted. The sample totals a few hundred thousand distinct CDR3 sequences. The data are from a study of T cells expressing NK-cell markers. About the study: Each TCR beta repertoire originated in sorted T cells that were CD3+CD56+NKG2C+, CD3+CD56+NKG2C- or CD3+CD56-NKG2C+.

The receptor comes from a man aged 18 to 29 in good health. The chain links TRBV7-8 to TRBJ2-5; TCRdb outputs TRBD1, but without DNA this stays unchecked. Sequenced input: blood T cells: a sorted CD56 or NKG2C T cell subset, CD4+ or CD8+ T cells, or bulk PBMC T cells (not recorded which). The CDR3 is CASSSSRGPGETQYF.